Below, 27 T cell receptor beta chains from the same sample are listed, as sequenced in a study of T cells in localized non-small cell lung cancer. Libraries were prepared by immunoSEQ multiplex PCR; TCRdb keeps only in-frame clonotypes and omits some of them. The profile covers 25,000 to 35,000 clones, with approximately 91% appearing a single time and about 3.2% taken by the ten largest. Sequenced here: peripheral blood, sampled before any cancer treatment. Receptors were obtained from a female donor at least 60 years old with stage I lung adenocarcinoma.

This clone appeared a single time. The chain has TRBV7-2 and TRBJ2-7; D call uncertain. Germline V gene lookup returns CDR1 SGHTA and CDR2 FQGNSA. With 1 base removed from V and 3 bases from J, the gap between germline ends came to 13 bases. The CDR3 totals 15 residues. The CDR3 loop is CASSLVAEGFYEQYF. For the CDR3, the DNA is TGTGCCAGCAGCTTAGTGGCGGAAGGGTTCTACGAGCAGTACTTC.

The rearrangement links TRBV7-3 to TRBJ2-5; D unclear. This CDR3 has 13 residues. CDR1 and CDR2 from the germline V gene are SGHTA and FQGTGA. V was clipped by 1 base and J by 2 bases, with 5 bases between them. CDR3 DNA sequence: TGTGCCAGCAGCTTAATGGGGCAAGAGACCCAGTACTTC. Translating it yields CASSLMGQETQYF.

The chain uses TRBV6-5 and TRBJ2-1; unclear D gene. Trimming removed 6 bases from V and 6 bases from J, with 15 bases in between. In germline, CDR1 is MNHEY, CDR2 SVGAGI. The CDR3 covers 14 residues. The CDR3 region has the DNA TGTGCCAGCAGCTACCCCGGGCAGGTCAATGAGCAGTTCTTC. Encoded protein: CASSYPGQVNEQFF.

V usage is TRBV7-7 and J usage is TRBJ2-7; D gene uncertain. The CDR3 is 14 amino acids. Trimming took 1 base from V and 0 from J, leaving 7 bases between them. Germline CDR1 and CDR2: SSHAT and FNYEAQ (reference sequence). CDR3 amino acids: CASSLDYGSYEQYF. The CDR3 DNA sequence: TGTGCCAGCAGCTTAGACTATGGCTCCTACGAGCAGTACTTC.

CDR3 in amino acids: CASRREERTAEAFF. CDR3 bases: TGTGCCAGCAGAAGGGAGGAGCGTACGGCTGAAGCTTTCTTT. This chain connects TRBV6-5 to TRBJ1-1; D is undetermined. In germline, CDR1 is MNHEY, CDR2 SVGAGI. The CDR3 covers 14 residues. The V gene lost 6 bases and the J gene lost 6 bases, with 17 bases spanning the gap.

This clone was picked up one time. V usage is TRBV4-1 and J usage is TRBJ2-6; D not certain. Germline V CDR1 and CDR2: MGHRA, YSYEKL. This CDR3 has 14 residues. Trimming stripped 1 base from V and 0 bases from J, with 1 base between. CDR3 sequence (DNA): TGCGCCAGCAGCCAAGTCTCTGGGGCCAACGTCCTGACTTTC. Translation: CASSQVSGANVLTF.

This chain uses TRBV1 with TRBJ2-1; the D call of TRBD2 is as the table states it, not checked on the DNA. TRBV1 is a pseudogene segment. The CDR3 is 19 residues long. The CDR3 sequence is CTSSQDLGSTSGRGNEQFF. In nucleotides, the CDR3 is TGCACCAGCAGCCAAGATTTGGGCTCGACTAGCGGGAGAGGCAATGAGCAGTTCTTC.

CDR3 region: CASSPWTSGRSGYEQYF. For the CDR3, the DNA is TGTGCCAGCAGCCCCTGGACTAGCGGGAGGTCAGGCTACGAGCAGTACTTC. The chain carries TRBV7-2 and TRBJ2-7, with 14 bases aligning to TRBD2. This CDR3 has 17 amino acids. The V gene's germline CDR1 is SGHTA and CDR2 FQGNSA. V lost 5 bases, J lost 3 bases, and 9 bases stayed unmatched. The variable domain in full, completed from reference TRBV7-2 and TRBJ2-7, reads GAGVSQSPSNKVTEKGKDVELRCDPISGHTALYWYRQSLGQGLEFLIYFQGNSAPDKSGLPSDRFSAERTGGSVSTLTIQRTQQEDSAVYLCASSPWTSGRSGYEQYFGPGTRLTVT.

The chain has TRBV5-1 and TRBJ1-5; D is uncertain. V lost 1 base and J 7 bases, leaving 15 bases between the germline ends. This CDR3 has 15 residues. CDR1 SGHRS and CDR2 YFSETQ come from the germline V gene. The CDR3, as DNA: TGCGCCAGCAGCTTGAGTGGGGAGAGGAGGCAGCCCCAGCATTTT. Translation gives CASSLSGERRQPQHF.

In nucleotides, the CDR3 is TGTGCCATCAGTGAGTCGATGAACACTGAAGCTTTCTTT. Encoded protein: CAISESMNTEAFF. This chain links TRBV10-3 with TRBJ1-1; D not resolved. The ends were cut back, 0 bases at V and 0 bases at J, with 2 bases in the middle. This CDR3 is 13 amino acids long. Germline-derived CDR1 and CDR2 are ENHRY and SYGVKD.

The chain is built from TRBV19 and TRBJ1-2; TRBD1 is a possible D gene (6 bases). Germline V lookup: CDR1 LNHDA, CDR2 SQIVND (reference sequence). The CDR3 has 16 residues. The V and J ends lost 5 bases and 1 base respectively, with 17 bases between them. The CDR3 here is CASSFNSGVDNYGYTF. In nucleotides, the CDR3 is TGTGCCAGTAGTTTCAATTCAGGGGTGGATAACTATGGCTACACCTTC.

The V call is TRBV5-1, the J call TRBJ1-3; no reliable D call. The CDR3 consists of 16 residues. V was pared by 2 bases and J by 0 bases, with 12 bases between. CDR1 is SGHRS and CDR2 is YFSETQ in the germline V gene. In DNA, the CDR3 is TGCGCCAGCAGCTTCTCGCAGTCTACCTCTGGAAACACCATATATTTT. This gives the protein CASSFSQSTSGNTIYF.

V usage is TRBV21-1 and J usage is TRBJ1-5. TRBV21-1 is a recognized pseudogene. The CDR3 covers 15 residues. DNA of the CDR3: TGTGCCAGCAGCAGAGGGAATTCCCTATGGCAGCCCCAGCATTTT. Its translation: CASSRGNSLWQPQHF.

This chain joins TRBV7-2 and TRBJ2-7; D not certain. The germline V and J ends were trimmed by 7 bases and 7 bases, with 17 bases remaining between them. This CDR3 contains 13 residues. Germline V lookup: CDR1 SGHTA, CDR2 FQGNSA. CDR3 in DNA: TGTGCCAGCACCCTAGGAGCGTCCTCGGAGCAGTACTTC. This encodes CASTLGASSEQYF.

The chain carries TRBV5-4 and TRBJ2-1, with TRBD2 as a possible D gene (6 bases). Trimming shortened V by 4 bases and J by 8 bases, and 16 bases separated the two germline ends. The CDR3 is 14 residues long. CDR1 is SGHNT, CDR2 YYREEE, per germline (reference sequence). The CDR3 loop reads CASSPPTRSDEQFF. CDR3 DNA: TGTGCCAGCAGCCCTCCGACTAGAAGCGATGAGCAGTTCTTC.

V is TRBV10-3 and J is TRBJ2-5; 7 bases fit TRBD1. The CDR3 extends over 14 amino acids. Trimming at V came to 2 bases and at J to 5 bases, leaving 5 bases not matched to a gene. Germline lookup yields CDR1 ENHRY and CDR2 SYGVKD. The CDR3: CAISELQGWETQYF. The CDR3 DNA reads TGTGCCATCAGTGAGCTACAGGGGTGGGAGACCCAGTACTTC.

This rearrangement joins TRBV5-1 to TRBJ2-5; D is unclear. CDR1 and CDR2 from the germline V gene are SGHRS and YFSETQ. Trimming stripped 4 bases from V and 2 bases from J, with 12 bases between. The CDR3 length is 14 residues. CDR3 nucleotides: TGCGCCAGCAGCCAGGATGTACTTCAAGAGACCCAGTACTTC. Its protein is CASSQDVLQETQYF.

The chain joins TRBV9 to TRBJ2-3; D may correspond to TRBD1 or TRBD2 (5 bases each). Germline V gene lookup returns CDR1 SGDLS and CDR2 YYNGEE. CDR3 length: 14 amino acids. Between the trimmed V and J ends, which lost 6 bases and 2 bases, there was a span of 13 bases. The chain's CDR3 is CASKVGENTDTQYF. CDR3 coding DNA: TGTGCCAGCAAGGTGGGGGAAAACACAGATACGCAGTATTTT.

This clone was detected a few times. The chain links TRBV7-2 to TRBJ1-2; D is possibly TRBD1 (5 bases). Trimming took 4 bases from V and 6 from J, leaving 12 bases between them. CDR1 is SGHTA and CDR2 is FQGNSA in the germline V gene. The CDR3 loop spans 13 amino acids. The CDR3 reads CASSSGRGNGYTF. The CDR3 DNA reads TGTGCCAGCAGCTCGGGACGGGGGAATGGCTACACCTTC.

The chain is built from TRBV29-1 and TRBJ2-1, with D tentatively TRBD1 or TRBD2 (5 bases each). Germline assignment: CDR1 SQVTM and CDR2 ANQGSEA. This CDR3 contains 14 residues. Between the trimmed V and J ends, which lost 5 bases and 6 bases, there was a span of 17 bases. The CDR3 sequence is CSVPGREIGNEQFF. The CDR3 nucleotides read TGCAGCGTTCCTGGCAGGGAGATAGGCAATGAGCAGTTCTTC.

The chain couples TRBV6-1 to TRBJ2-2; no reliable D call. V gave up 2 bases and J gave up 1 base, with 5 bases separating them. The length of the CDR3 is 14 residues. Germline V gene data show CDR1 as MNHNS and CDR2 as SASEGT. In nucleotides, the CDR3 is TGTGCCAGCAGTGAAATTCAGAACACCGGGGAGCTGTTTTTT. Translating it yields CASSEIQNTGELFF.

The chain carries TRBV19 and TRBJ1-2; D remains ambiguous. The germline V gene has CDR1 LNHDA and CDR2 SQIVND (reference sequence). V lost 5 bases to trimming and J lost 3 bases, with 13 bases between them. CDR3 length equals 14 residues. In nucleotides, the CDR3 is TGTGCCAGTAGTCGAACAGCGGCCGACTATGGCTACACCTTC. Its translation is CASSRTAADYGYTF.

The V and J genes are TRBV11-2 and TRBJ2-4; D ambiguous. Germline V CDR1 and CDR2: SGHAT, FQNNGV. The ends were cut back, 2 bases at V and 10 bases at J, with 9 bases in the middle. The CDR3 extends over 12 amino acids. The CDR3 coding sequence is TGTGCCAGCAGCTTATTAACGCAAATTCAGTACTTC. Its protein product is CASSLLTQIQYF.

This chain uses TRBV18 with TRBJ1-2, with TRBD1 as a possible D gene (5 bases). V gave up 3 bases and J gave up 2 bases, with 10 bases separating them. Germline CDR1 is KGHSH and CDR2 is LQKENI. The CDR3 extends over 14 amino acids. The CDR3 region is CASSPVGGNYGYTF. In DNA, the CDR3 is TGTGCCAGCTCACCGGTGGGGGGGAACTATGGCTACACCTTC.

This clone was seen just once. V and J are TRBV27 and TRBJ2-1, with no clear D. V was pared by 6 bases and J by 0 bases, with 6 bases between. There are 13 residues in the CDR3. Germline V gene sequence: CDR1 MNHEY, CDR2 SMNVEV (reference sequence). For the CDR3, the DNA is TGTGCCAGCAGAAGAAGCTCCTACAATGAGCAGTTCTTC. It yields the protein CASRRSSYNEQFF.

This chain uses TRBV28 with TRBJ1-1, with D possibly matching TRBD1 (5 bases). The CDR3 covers 16 residues. V lost 7 bases to trimming and J lost 1 base, with 19 bases between them. Germline values: CDR1 MDHEN, CDR2 SYDVKM. The DNA for the CDR3 is TGTGCCAGCACACCTCCGGGCTTTGGGGGGAACACTGAAGCTTTCTTT. The encoded protein is CASTPPGFGGNTEAFF.

The J gene is TRBJ2-1, the V gene TRBV27; 10 positions agree with TRBD2. V lost 0 bases, J lost 7 bases, and 15 bases stayed unmatched. The germline gives CDR1 MNHEY, CDR2 SMNVEV (reference sequence). The CDR3 is 19 amino acids. DNA for the CDR3: TGTGCCAGCAGTTTATCCTGGTTTTACCAGCGGGAGGGCCGGAATGAGCAGTTCTTC. Protein: CASSLSWFYQREGRNEQFF.